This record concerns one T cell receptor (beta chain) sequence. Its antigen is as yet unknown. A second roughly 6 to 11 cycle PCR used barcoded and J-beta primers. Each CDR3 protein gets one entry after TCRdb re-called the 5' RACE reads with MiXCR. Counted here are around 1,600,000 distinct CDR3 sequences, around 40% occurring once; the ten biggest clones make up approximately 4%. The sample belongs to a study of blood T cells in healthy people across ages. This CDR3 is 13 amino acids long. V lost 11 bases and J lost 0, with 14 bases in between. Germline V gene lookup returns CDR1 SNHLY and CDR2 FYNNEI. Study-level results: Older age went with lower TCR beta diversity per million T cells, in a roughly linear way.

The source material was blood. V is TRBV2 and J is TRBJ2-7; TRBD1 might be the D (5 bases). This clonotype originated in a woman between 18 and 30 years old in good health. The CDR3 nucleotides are TGTGCCTCTGCTGGGGCCCTCTCCTACGAGCAGTACTTC. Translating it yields CASAGALSYEQYF.